The source of this T cell receptor beta chain is a study of blood T cell repertoires in COVID-19. About the study: Italy, Spain and the United States were the sources of the convalescent and acute COVID-19 samples. From T cells, B-cell-depleted T cells, or PBMCs came the material, which was cDNA or gDNA.

The germline CDR1 and CDR2 sequences are MNHEY and SVGEGT. The CDR3 is made up of 14 amino acids. The V gene end was trimmed by 4 bases and the J gene end by 1 base; junction bases not matched to a gene: 1. In the study's own analysis: Amplification of reference gene primers was used by the study to estimate nucleated cell counts. Some clones are missing from TCRdb's copy, which holds only in-frame ones; the method was immunoSEQ multiplex PCR. V, J and clone size derive from that table, while D and trimming were established from the DNA sequence. The table lists about 250,000 clones, about 86% of them singletons.

Sequencing used peripheral blood. The chain employs TRBV6-2 or TRBV6-3 and TRBJ2-7, with TRBD1 matching 10 bases. The sequence came from a man at least 80 years old with acute or convalescent COVID-19. CDR3 protein: CASSSGQGSYEQYF. In DNA, the CDR3 is TGTGCCAGCAGTTCGGGACAGGGGTCCTACGAGCAGTACTTC.